These T cell receptor beta chains were read from a single sample in a study of shared clonotypes between healthy human individuals. Sequencing was performed with immunoSEQ multiplex PCR; in TCRdb, only in-frame clones are kept and a portion is missing. The sample yields hundreds of thousands of clones, roughly 95% seen once. Sequencing was carried out using naive CD8+ T cells sorted from blood. These receptor sequences come from a woman under 40 in good health. Both conserved end residues are part of each CDR3.

j_call v_call cdr3_aa
TRBJ2-3 TRBV9 CASSVSGRAPGTQYF
TRBJ2-7 TRBV7-9 CASSPGTSNNYEQYF
TRBJ2-7 TRBV11-2 CATAVGLPYEQYF
TRBJ1-4 TRBV6-6 CASSYGGGNEKLFF
TRBJ2-7 TRBV11-2 CASSLVFGSPYEQYF
TRBJ2-7 TRBV27 CASSFTAHEQYF
TRBJ2-1 TRBV7-6 CASSRTSGPYNEQFF
TRBJ1-2 TRBV7-9 CASSSPLNYGYTF
TRBJ1-5 TRBV5-1 CASSPTGGQPQHF
TRBJ1-2 TRBV27 CATQIGPNYGYTF
TRBJ2-1 TRBV13 CASSLDPSGRYNEQFF
TRBJ2-7 TRBV11-2 CASSHELAGLSYEQYF
TRBJ2-7 TRBV28 CASSPTGDAEQYF
TRBJ1-4 TRBV2 CASSSGFGTEKLFF
TRBJ2-1 TRBV28 CASSWGQGVNEQFF
TRBJ2-6 TRBV29-1 CSVEEQGGAGANVLTF
TRBJ1-1 TRBV4-2 CASSPDPNTEAFF
TRBJ1-3 TRBV21-1 CASSPSFEGRGRWSSGNTIYF
TRBJ2-1 TRBV15 CATSRGRDSYNEQFF
TRBJ1-2 TRBV7-6 CASSLYTGDGYTF
TRBJ2-3 TRBV10-2 CASSEGMSGWGTDTQYF
TRBJ2-7 TRBV2 CASSPGLLYEQYF
TRBJ2-3 TRBV25-1 CASSPRRGDTQYF
TRBJ2-7 TRBV28 CASSLVHGAKGSYEQYF
TRBJ2-7 TRBV27 CASSWGQLGYEQYF
TRBJ2-1 TRBV21-1 CARTPRDRDYNEQFF